The T cell receptor beta chain under discussion was sequenced for a study of blood T cell repertoires in COVID-19 (dated by TCRdb to between 2020 and 2021). Some background on the complete study: Samples from collaborators originated in the United States, Italy and Spain and spanned both the acute and convalescent phases of COVID-19. The repertoires were released in a freely available public database meant as a resource for research on the immune response to SARS-CoV-2. Deeply sampled blood TCRbeta repertoires from subjects exposed to, actively infected with, or recovered from COVID-19 were included in the dataset. The material from the prospective study consisted of cDNA or gDNA derived from T cells, B-cell-depleted T cells, or PBMCs. Samples were obtained from the ongoing ImmuneRACE study (first 160 participants) and from roughly 1,300 subjects provided by 6 global collaborators. Where HLA class I and class II types were available, the types were taken from metadata supplied by the sample provider, not from assay-based typing. Nearly every sample came with metadata listing a de-identified subject ID, COVID-19 status, age in years and sex. Study-wide conclusions, independent of this receptor: How much clinical and demographic metadata was included differed by source and by participant, and the metadata was provided uncurated.

The immunoSEQ Assay, a bias-controlled multiplex PCR, was used to amplify TCRbeta CDR3 regions from genomic DNA. The paper's processing steps were these. The number of nucleated cells in each sample was estimated from the amplification of reference gene primers within the assay. Sequence reads were collapsed and filtered to measure the absolute abundance of every unique TCRbeta CDR3 rearrangement. For each sample, productive Simpson clonality was calculated by taking the square root of Simpson's diversity index across productive rearrangements. Entries here come from immuneACCESS through TCRdb and include only in-frame sequences with V and J called. Some clones fail to appear in such tables; in the studies checked, an unresolved V gene covers under half of the shortfall, and the cause of the remainder is unknown. The V and J calls and clone size come from that table; D and trimming were worked out from the DNA. Across this sample there are 79,000 or so clones, with approximately 81% seen only once. Approximately 11% of the sample is held by the ten biggest clonotypes.

One collaborating source in Seattle enrolled patients while the patients were actively infected and followed the patients over time throughout the course of disease. Whole blood was collected in K2EDTA tubes by collaborating institutions according to the institutions' own protocols. For TCRbeta analysis, collaborators shipped samples in one of three forms: frozen whole blood, isolated PBMCs, or DNA extracted from either of those sample types. Of note for this clone: Its binding antigen is unknown. No base quality values were provided; no much bigger clone lies one nucleotide off.

In the germline V gene, CDR1 corresponds to SNHLY and CDR2 to FYNNEI. Between the V and J ends, shortened by 7 bases and 4 bases respectively, the junction contains 13 bases. The CDR3 holds 13 amino acids from the cysteine to the phenylalanine. Left in the record is the CDR3 DNA by itself, 39 bases read in frame from the first base. Input material: peripheral blood. The sequence joins TRBV2 to TRBJ1-1; no D gene can be assigned with confidence. The sequence derives from a man aged 55 to 69 with COVID-19, enrolled during active disease. The base sequence is TGTGCCAGCACCCGGGATCCCGGCACTGAAGCTTTCTTT. It specifies CASTRDPGTEAFF. The entire variable domain, with the stretches around the CDR3 drawn from the reference TRBV2 and TRBJ1-1 proteins, is EPEVTQTPSHQVTQMGQEVILRCVPISNHLYFYWYRQILGQKVEFLVSFYNNEISEKSEIFDDQFSVERPDGSNFTLKIRSTKLEDSAMYFCASTRDPGTEAFFGQGTRLTVV.